This TCR beta chain was captured in a study of cytotoxic CD8 clonotypes in ibrutinib-treated CLL (dated by TCRdb to 2020 to 2022). About the investigation overall: The cohort had 11 relapsed/refractory and some 15 treatment-naive patients; 17 were IGHV unmutated. Patients were still on ibrutinib when every remission and progressive disease sample was collected. An average of about 260,000 productive templates and 94,082 productive rearrangements was obtained per sample. Responses were partial in some 24 patients and complete in 2; after median around 72 months follow-up, some 15 stayed in remission and some twelve progressed. Cryopreserved peripheral blood mononuclear cells were obtained prior to treatment, at the time of response, and at either disease progression or sustained remission. Of the 85 to 95 participants in the trial, about 25 had longitudinal samples available. Response samples were taken after a median of 12 months on treatment, ranging from about 6 to 40 months. Summary of the overall study and its limitations: An increase in clonality was observed at ibrutinib response, with clonality remaining stable during sustained remission and falling back toward baseline at progression. At baseline, clonality was higher than in age-matched healthy donors and showed a strong correlation with circulating CD8+ T-cell counts. Public clonotypes were found to be uncommon and were observed to contract or remain stable during treatment; the increase in clonality was shown to reflect expansion of private clonotypes at ibrutinib response. Sustained-remission and progressing patients did not have matched sampling times, and lymph node repertoires were not examined.

In the case of this clone: Its target antigen remains unknown. Per-base qualities were not stored, and no clone one base away is much larger.

Read against the paper, the sample's time point label means: roughly 2 years on ibrutinib. For TCR beta library preparation, about 2 micrograms of genomic DNA was extracted from cryopreserved PBMCs. Longitudinal blood samples from CLL patients receiving ibrutinib monotherapy were subjected to high-throughput TCR beta sequencing. The patients were enrolled in a single-center, open-label phase 2 trial of ibrutinib monotherapy. On a MiSeq, deep resolution sequencing aimed for a depth between 1 in 1 million and 1 in 200,000 T cells, with each clonotype covered approximately 10x on average. The immunoSEQ hsTCRB Kit was used to generate TCR beta libraries. The source study handled its data this way. Data were analyzed with ImmunoSEQ Data Assistant and ImmunoSEQ Analyzer, with V, D and J genes assigned per IMGT definitions. Clonality, which ranges from 0 to 1, was calculated by subtracting the normalized Shannon entropy of productive rearrangement frequencies from one. Only overrepresented clonotypes making up at least 0.05% of the repertoire of each patient were included in the public clonotype analysis. Roughly 13 age-matched healthy donor repertoires from immuneACCESS served as clonality controls. Held by TCRdb, this immuneACCESS table contains in-frame sequences only and omits some clones. Under half of the omission traces to an unresolved V gene where checked; the cause of the rest is unknown. V and J calls and clone size come straight from that table; D and trimming were deduced from the DNA. The sample records about 76,000 clones, roughly 80% of which are singletons. Clones ranked in the top ten supply 38% of the sample.

CDR1 is given as SGHNT and CDR2 as YYREEE, both from the germline V gene (reference sequence). The CDR3 holds 14 amino acids from the cysteine to the phenylalanine. Just the 42-base CDR3 DNA is kept, in frame starting at base 1. V ends up 4 bases short and J 5 bases short, with an unmatched junction base count of 5. Rearrangement joined TRBV5-4 to TRBJ2-3; 9 of the junction bases match TRBD1. This sequence was found in a human donor with chronic lymphocytic leukemia. Sequenced here: PBMCs, sampled after 24 months of ibrutinib treatment. The DNA sequence follows: TGTGCCAGCAGCGGGACAGGGCGTGAAGATACGCAGTATTTT. Its translation is CASSGTGREDTQYF.